Following are 28 T cell receptor beta chains from one sample sequenced in a study of T-cell memory formation after mild COVID-19 (dated by TCRdb to the early 2020s). Libraries came from 5' RACE. The listed sequencing device is Illumina NovaSeq 6000. TCRdb reworked the public reads: Q25 trimming with fastp, MiXCR clone assembly, productive beta chains retained. Every CDR3 protein is listed once, alongside the most common genes and DNA of its rows. In this sample the table shows roughly 48,000 distinct CDR3 sequences, 25% to 30% of which occur a single time. The ten largest account for around 45% of the sample. Sequencing was performed on PBMCs or a T cell subset sorted from them (not recorded which). The receptors were gathered from a man in his late teens or twenties who had mild COVID-19 (a few samples of this study predate the infection). The sample titles of this study are shuffled in the database, so cell type and time point are left out; the donor was told from shared clones.

There are a few counts of this clonotype. The genes are TRBV6-6 and TRBJ2-7; 8 bases match TRBD1. Germline CDR1 and CDR2: MNHNY and SVGAGI (reference sequence). The CDR3 sequence is 16 residues long. V lost 0 bases to trimming and J lost 6 bases; unmatched junction nucleotides: 10. CDR3 sequence reads: CASSYSLVQGGSEQYF. The CDR3 bases are TGTGCCAGCAGTTACTCGTTGGTACAGGGGGGTAGCGAGCAGTACTTC.

This clonotype was observed a few times. The rearrangement uses TRBV6-5 and TRBJ1-2; TRBD1 matches 9 bases. In germline, CDR1 is MNHEY, CDR2 SVGAGI. The CDR3 contains 15 residues. The ends lost 5 bases at V and 4 bases at J; junction bases unmatched: 8. This chain's CDR3 is CASSVRGTGPYGYTF. DNA of the CDR3: TGTGCCAGCAGTGTCCGAGGGACAGGGCCCTATGGCTACACCTTC.

Worth noting for this clonotype: A much larger clone sits a single nucleotide away, making a read error possible. V gene TRBV19 combines with J gene TRBJ2-7, with 7 nucleotides matching TRBD2. The V gene's germline CDR1 is LNHDA and CDR2 SQIVND (reference sequence). The J segment lost 3 bases and the V segment lost 6 bases, leaving 5 bases of the junction unmatched. This CDR3 spans 13 amino acids. For the CDR3, the DNA is TGTGCCAGTAGCTCGGGGGGACTCTACGAGCAGTACTTC. Its translation: CASSSGGLYEQYF.

This clonotype has a handful of counts. This chain joins TRBV4-1 and TRBJ1-1, with a tentative D call TRBD1 (6 bases). Germline-derived CDR1 and CDR2 are MGHRA and YSYEKL. V was pared by 3 bases and J by 4 bases, with 15 bases between. The CDR3 totals 15 residues. DNA of the CDR3: TGCGCCAGCAGCCAGTTAGGGGCAGGGGCCACTGAAGCTTTCTTT. Its translation is CASSQLGAGATEAFF.

This clonotype was detected a few times. The chain's CDR3 is CASSLAGLLEGYTF. Here the CDR3 DNA reads TGTGCCAGCAGCTTAGCGGGCCTACTAGAGGGCTACACCTTC. The genes are TRBV7-2 and TRBJ1-2; no reliable D call. CDR1 and CDR2 (germline): SGHTA, FQGNSA. The V end was cut by 0 bases, the J end by 8 bases, with 13 bases between. The CDR3 is 14 residues long.

The genes are TRBV20-1 and TRBJ2-4, with D perhaps TRBD2 (6 bases). The germline gives CDR1 DFQATT, CDR2 SNEGSKA (reference sequence). The CDR3 is made up of 14 amino acids. The V end was cut by 5 bases, the J end by 1 base, with 12 bases between. The DNA of the CDR3 is TGCAGTGCTGCCGCGGGAATTGCCAAAAACATTCAGTACTTC. Protein: CSAAAGIAKNIQYF.

As concerns this clonotype: The junction and the germline gene differ at one end; a read error may be behind it. The V gene is TRBV4-1, the J gene TRBJ1-1, with D unresolved. The CDR3 covers 13 residues. Germline assignment: CDR1 MGHRA and CDR2 YSYEKL. The CDR3 DNA is TGCGCCAGCAGCGAAGAACAGTTCACTGAAGCTTTCTTT. Encoded protein: CASSEEQFTEAFF.

In this sample, this clonotype turned up once. This chain joins TRBV6-4 and TRBJ2-1, with 11 bases aligning to TRBD1. V lost 5 bases and J lost 4; bases outside the gene matches: 7. CDR1 and CDR2 (germline): MRHNA, SNTAGT. The CDR3 is 16 amino acids. The CDR3 coding sequence is TGTGCCAGCAGTCCTGGGGGACAGGGGGAGTACAATGAGCAGTTCTTC. It specifies CASSPGGQGEYNEQFF.

The CDR3 bases are TGTGCCAGCAGCTTAGGAGGGGTGGACGGTCAGCCCCAGCATTTT. Protein product: CASSLGGVDGQPQHF. This chain joins TRBV13 and TRBJ1-5; weak D call: TRBD1 (5 bases). V lost 0 bases to trimming and J lost 6 bases, with 12 bases between them. The germline CDR1 and CDR2 sequences are PRHDT and FYEKMQ (reference sequence). The CDR3 has 15 residues. The full variable domain, completed using reference TRBV13 and TRBJ1-5, is AAGVIQSPRHLIKEKRETATLKCYPIPRHDTVYWYQQGPGQDPQFLISFYEKMQSDKGSIPDRFSAQQFSDYHSELNMSSLELGDSALYFCASSLGGVDGQPQHFGDGTRLSIL.

V gene TRBV7-9 combines with J gene TRBJ1-6; D is uncertain. The CDR3 is 14 amino acids. CDR1 is SEHNR, CDR2 FQNEAQ, per germline (reference sequence). Trimming removed 5 bases from V and 3 bases from J, with 8 bases in between. The CDR3 loop reads CASSLSIYNSPLHF. In nucleotides, the CDR3 is TGTGCCAGCAGCCTCAGTATCTATAATTCACCCCTCCACTTT.

There are many counts of this clonotype. This sequence joins TRBV7-9 and TRBJ2-7; D is unresolved. The CDR3 covers 15 residues. V lost 6 bases and J lost 0, with 15 bases in between. From germline, CDR1 is SEHNR and CDR2 FQNEAQ (reference sequence). The CDR3 region has the DNA TGTGCCAGCAGGTCCGCGGAGTGGAGCTCCTACGAGCAGTACTTC. Amino acids: CASRSAEWSSYEQYF. Complete variable domain (other parts from reference TRBV7-9 and TRBJ2-7): DTGVSQNPRHKITKRGQNVTFRCDPISEHNRLYWYRQTLGQGPEFLTYFQNEAQLEKSRLLSDRFSAERPKGSFSTLEIQRTEQGDSAMYLCASRSAEWSSYEQYFGPGTRLTVT.

Only a few counts were recorded for this clonotype. The chain uses TRBV4-3 and TRBJ2-3, with 8 bases lining up with TRBD1. The germline gives CDR1 LGHNA, CDR2 YSLEER. The length of the CDR3 is 17 residues. V gave up 4 bases and J gave up 4 bases; unmatched junction bases: 13. The CDR3 DNA reads as TGCGCCAGCAGCCCGAACCCCCCCAGGGGGCTGGCAGATACGCAGTATTTT. Protein sequence: CASSPNPPRGLADTQYF.

This clonotype was found a few times. This rearrangement joins TRBV28 to TRBJ2-5; no firm D call. Germline V gene data show CDR1 as MDHEN and CDR2 as SYDVKM. The CDR3 totals 16 residues. The V end was cut by 6 bases, the J end by 0 bases, with 17 bases between. The CDR3 protein is CASRPPTRRNQETQYF. The CDR3 region has the DNA TGTGCCAGCAGGCCTCCGACAAGAAGAAACCAAGAGACCCAGTACTTC.

The V call is TRBV6-2 or TRBV6-3, the J call TRBJ2-1; perhaps D is TRBD1 or TRBD2 (9 bases each). CDR1 and CDR2 from the germline V gene are MNHEY and SVGEGT. V was clipped by 2 bases and J by 7 bases, with 18 bases between them. This CDR3 spans 16 amino acids. CDR3 protein: CASSYPQGAGGNEQFF. The CDR3 DNA reads TGTGCCAGCAGTTACCCACAGGGGGCGGGGGGGAATGAGCAGTTCTTC.

The chain links TRBV15 to TRBJ2-1; a possible D gene is TRBD2 (6 bases). Trimming shortened V by 7 bases and J by 4 bases, and 14 bases separated the two germline ends. This CDR3 spans 14 amino acids. Germline V lookup: CDR1 LNHNV, CDR2 YYDKDF (reference sequence). DNA of the CDR3: TGTGCCACCATGCTAGCGTTTTCGTACAATGAGCAGTTCTTC. Translated, it gives CATMLAFSYNEQFF.

The chain carries TRBV7-3 and TRBJ2-1; the match to TRBD1 covers 10 bases. V lost 0 bases, J lost 3 bases, and 8 bases stayed unmatched. The CDR3 extends over 18 amino acids. Germline assignment: CDR1 SGHTA and CDR2 FQGTGA. CDR3 coding DNA: TGTGCCAGCAGCTTAACGGAGACCGGGACAGGGGTCTACAATGAGCAGTTCTTC. Amino acid sequence: CASSLTETGTGVYNEQFF.

The table lists this clonotype with a few counts. CDR3 nucleotides: TGCAGCGTTTGGGGTTCGGCTGGAAACACCATATATTTT. This codes for CSVWGSAGNTIYF. This chain links TRBV29-1 with TRBJ1-3; D remains unclear. Trimming took off 5 bases at V and 2 bases at J, with 10 bases between the two ends. CDR1 is SQVTM, CDR2 ANQGSEA, per germline. The CDR3 contains 13 residues.

The chain has TRBV9 and TRBJ1-5; TRBD1 might be the D (6 bases). The CDR3 consists of 14 residues. Germline V gene data show CDR1 as SGDLS and CDR2 as YYNGEE. With 2 bases removed from V and 7 bases from J, the gap between germline ends came to 13 bases. In DNA form, the CDR3 reads TGTGCCAGCAGCGTGGGAGGGGGATTACAGCCCCAGCATTTT. Translation gives CASSVGGGLQPQHF.

The CDR3, as DNA: TGCAGCGTTGGACGGGACAGGACCGCCTACGAGCAGTACTTC. Translation: CSVGRDRTAYEQYF. The chain joins TRBV29-1 to TRBJ2-7; TRBD1 agrees at 8 bases. The V gene end was trimmed by 4 bases and the J gene end by 2 bases; junction bases not matched to a gene: 7. This CDR3 is 14 amino acids long. Germline loops: CDR1 SQVTM, CDR2 ANQGSEA.

This clonotype is classed as medium-sized (0.01 to 0.1%). The chain recombines TRBV6-5 with TRBJ2-5, with TRBD2 identical over 10 bases. Germline CDR1 is MNHEY and CDR2 is SVGAGI. With V trimmed by 6 bases and J by 1 base, 8 bases remained unmatched. The CDR3 has 16 amino acids. The CDR3 spells CASRPTLAGPQETQYF. CDR3 nucleotide sequence: TGTGCCAGCAGACCGACACTAGCGGGGCCCCAAGAGACCCAGTACTTC.

This chain joins TRBV7-7 and TRBJ2-2; D is ambiguous. Germline lookup yields CDR1 SSHAT and CDR2 FNYEAQ (reference sequence). This CDR3 spans 13 amino acids. The ends were cut back, 5 bases at V and 6 bases at J, with 10 bases in the middle. This CDR3 reads CASSPSRAGELFF. The CDR3 DNA is TGTGCCAGCAGCCCCTCTAGGGCCGGGGAGCTGTTTTTT.

This chain uses TRBV4-3 with TRBJ1-2; 7 positions match TRBD1. There are 14 residues in the CDR3. Germline V CDR1 and CDR2: LGHNA, YSLEER. V shed 3 bases and J 7 bases; nucleotides not matched to a gene: 8. The CDR3 region has the DNA TGCGCCAGCAGCCAGGACAAGGACAGGCCTGGCTACACCTTC. This gives the protein CASSQDKDRPGYTF.

This clonotype was picked up many times. The CDR3 DNA reads as TGTGCCAGCAGCTTTCGATCCGGGGAGCTGTTTTTT. Protein product: CASSFRSGELFF. The chain employs TRBV7-6 and TRBJ2-2; D is unclear. The germline V gene encodes CDR1 SGHVS and CDR2 FNYEAQ. The germline V and J ends were trimmed by 3 bases and 6 bases, with 5 bases remaining between them. CDR3 length: 12 residues.

This clonotype was observed a handful of times. The V gene is TRBV13, the J gene TRBJ2-7; 10 nucleotides agree with TRBD1. The CDR3 covers 15 residues. Germline V gene sequence: CDR1 PRHDT, CDR2 FYEKMQ (reference sequence). V lost 5 bases to trimming and J lost 2 bases; unmatched junction nucleotides: 6. Here the CDR3 DNA reads TGTGCCAGCAGCGCCTGGGACAGGGGTACCTACGAGCAGTACTTC. It codes for CASSAWDRGTYEQYF.

The rearrangement uses TRBV27 and TRBJ1-5; TRBD1 aligns across 7 bases. The CDR3 has 12 residues. V was pared by 6 bases and J by 4 bases, with 0 bases of the junction left unmatched. CDR1 and CDR2 from the germline V gene are MNHEY and SMNVEV (reference sequence). This CDR3 reads CASRQGNQPQHF. CDR3 nucleotide sequence: TGTGCCAGCAGACAGGGGAATCAGCCCCAGCATTTT.

The V gene is TRBV4-2, the J gene TRBJ2-7, with D perhaps TRBD1 (6 bases). The CDR3 covers 13 residues. Between the trimmed V and J ends, which lost 4 bases and 2 bases, there was a span of 9 bases. CDR1 is LGHNA, CDR2 YNFKEQ, per germline. The CDR3: CASSLDRTYEQYV. The CDR3 DNA reads TGTGCCAGCAGCCTAGACAGGACCTACGAGCAGTACGTC.

This chain connects TRBV20-1 to TRBJ2-1, with D perhaps TRBD2 (6 bases). Germline V gives CDR1 DFQATT, CDR2 SNEGSKA (reference sequence). The CDR3 extends over 14 amino acids. Trimming cost V 3 bases and J 2 bases, with 11 bases left between them. CDR3 in DNA: TGCAGTGCTAGGGGGGAGGTAGCCTACAATGAGCAGTTCTTC. Amino acids: CSARGEVAYNEQFF.

This clonotype was picked up many times. The chain employs TRBV18 and TRBJ1-4; no clear D. CDR3 size: 14 residues. CDR1 and CDR2 (germline): KGHSH, LQKENI. The V end was cut by 4 bases, the J end by 5 bases, with 11 bases between. CDR3: CASSRRRENEKLFF. Here the CDR3 DNA reads TGTGCCAGCTCACGGCGGAGAGAAAATGAAAAACTGTTTTTT.